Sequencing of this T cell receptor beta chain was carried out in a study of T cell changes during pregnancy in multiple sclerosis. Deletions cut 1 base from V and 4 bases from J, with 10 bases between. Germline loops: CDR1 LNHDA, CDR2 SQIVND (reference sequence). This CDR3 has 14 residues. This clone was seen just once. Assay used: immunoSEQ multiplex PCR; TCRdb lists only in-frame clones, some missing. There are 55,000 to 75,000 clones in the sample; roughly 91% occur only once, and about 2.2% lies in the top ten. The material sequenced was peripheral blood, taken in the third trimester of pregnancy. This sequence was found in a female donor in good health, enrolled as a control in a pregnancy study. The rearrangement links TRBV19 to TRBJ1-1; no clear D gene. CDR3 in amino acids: CASSIGTGITEAFF. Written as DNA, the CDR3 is TGTGCCAGTAGTATAGGGACGGGAATCACTGAAGCTTTCTTT.